This T cell receptor beta chain was retrieved from a study of blood T cell repertoires in COVID-19. About the study: From the United States, Italy and Spain came samples of acute and convalescent COVID-19. T cells, B-cell-depleted T cells, or PBMCs provided the cDNA or gDNA that served as material.

This CDR3 comprises 14 residues. Germline V gene lookup returns CDR1 SGHTA and CDR2 FQGNSA. V gave up 5 bases and J gave up 11 bases; unmatched junction bases: 8. Study processing details: How many nucleated cells were present was estimated from reference gene primer amplification. Sequencing used immunoSEQ multiplex PCR; TCRdb keeps in-frame clones, though not all of them. The D gene and trimming were derived from the DNA, and the V and J assignments and clone size from that table. The table records hundreds of thousands of clones, around 91% of them present only once. This sequence was found in a woman under 30 who had recovered from COVID-19. Sequencing was carried out using peripheral blood. The V call is TRBV7-2, the J call TRBJ1-4; TRBD1 matches at 10 bases. CDR3 sequence reads: CASSPGQGVGKLFF. CDR3 DNA sequence: TGTGCCAGCAGCCCCGGACAGGGGGTGGGGAAACTGTTTTTT.